This T cell receptor (beta chain) was sequenced during a study of T-cell memory formation after mild COVID-19. Across the study: TCR clustering was largely donor specific.

5'RACE, which relied on constant-segment primers, yielded TCR alpha and TCR beta cDNA libraries carrying sample barcodes and UMIs. Each CDR3 protein is one row after TCRdb ran MiXCR on the 5' RACE reads. The data show more than 150,000 distinct CDR3 sequences, approximately 17% seen once. General study points: There was no confirmation that second-wave clones peaking on day 37 were SARS-CoV-2 specific. CD4+ contracting clones lay mainly in CM and EM, CD8+ ones in EMRA.

This clonotype came up a few times. What it binds is unknown. The V and J ends lost 4 bases and 0 bases, in that order; junction bases with no gene match: 11. CDR1 and CDR2 from the germline V gene are LNHNV and YYDKDF (reference sequence). CDR3 size: 17 residues. The V call is TRBV15, the J call TRBJ2-7; 8 nucleotides line up with TRBD2. The receptor comes from a man younger than 30 who had mild COVID-19 (a few samples of this study predate the infection). Cell type and time point are not known. The source material was PBMCs or a T cell subset sorted from them (not recorded which). The CDR3 loop reads CATSIEKISGVSYEQYF. The CDR3 bases are TGTGCCACCAGCATAGAAAAAATTAGCGGGGTCTCCTACGAGCAGTACTTC.